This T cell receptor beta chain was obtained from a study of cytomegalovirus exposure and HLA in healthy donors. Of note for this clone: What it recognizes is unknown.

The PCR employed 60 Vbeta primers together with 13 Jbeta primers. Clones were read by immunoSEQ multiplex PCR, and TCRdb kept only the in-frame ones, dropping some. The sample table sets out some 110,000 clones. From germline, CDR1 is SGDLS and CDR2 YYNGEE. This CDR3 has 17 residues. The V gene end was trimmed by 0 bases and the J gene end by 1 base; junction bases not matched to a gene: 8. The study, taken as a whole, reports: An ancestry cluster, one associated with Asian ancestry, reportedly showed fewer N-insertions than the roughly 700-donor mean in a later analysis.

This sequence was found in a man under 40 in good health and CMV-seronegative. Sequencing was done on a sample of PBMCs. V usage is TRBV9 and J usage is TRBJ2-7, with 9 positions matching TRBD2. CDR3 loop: CASSVAPASGASYEQYF. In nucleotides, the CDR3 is TGTGCCAGCAGCGTAGCTCCGGCTAGCGGGGCTTCCTACGAGCAGTACTTC.